The 32 T cell receptor beta chains in this list originate from one sample, sequenced in a study of read filtering for tumor transcriptome and immune sequencing (dated by TCRdb to about 2020). The instrument was an Illumina HiSeq 4000. TCR libraries were constructed from roughly 380 ng RNA using the Immunoverse kit, and molecular barcoded adaptors covering alpha/delta and beta/gamma chains were employed. TCRdb took the public reads, trimmed them with fastp at Q25, ran MiXCR for clone calling and kept in-frame beta chains. Each entry merges the rows of one CDR3 protein and shows their most common DNA and genes. Across this sample there are about 46,000 distinct CDR3 sequences, with less than 20% seen only once. The ten largest clones capture less than 45% of the sample. The source material was a population of CD138-negative cells sorted from bone marrow. The cell subset or site label for this specimen denotes: bone marrow mononuclear cells depleted of CD138+ plasma/myeloma cells by negative magnetic selection. These receptors were taken from a donor aged 40 or older with multiple myeloma.

This clonotype was seen at least ten times. This chain links TRBV2 with TRBJ2-6; tentatively, D is TRBD1 (5 bases). CDR3 length: 18 amino acids. CDR1 is SNHLY and CDR2 is FYNNEI in the germline V gene. Between the trimmed V and J ends, which lost 0 bases and 1 base, there was a span of 13 bases. CDR3 DNA sequence: TGTGCCAGCAGTGAAGCGTTAGGGGCAGGTTCTGGGGCCAACGTCCTGACTTTC. This codes for CASSEALGAGSGANVLTF. The full variable domain, with the rest looked up from reference TRBV2 and TRBJ2-6, is EPEVTQTPSHQVTQMGQEVILRCVPISNHLYFYWYRQILGQKVEFLVSFYNNEISEKSEIFDDQFSVERPDGSNFTLKIRSTKLEDSAMYFCASSEALGAGSGANVLTFGAGSRLTVL.

At least ten counts were recorded for this clonotype. The chain links TRBV19 to TRBJ1-5; 8 bases are shared with TRBD1. The CDR3 extends over 19 amino acids. V shed 0 bases and J 4 bases; nucleotides not matched to a gene: 14. The germline gives CDR1 LNHDA, CDR2 SQIVND (reference sequence). The CDR3 loop is CASSIEGQGARGVNQPQHF. Written as DNA, the CDR3 is TGTGCCAGTAGTATAGAAGGGCAGGGGGCAAGAGGTGTGAATCAGCCCCAGCATTTT. The full variable domain, in which reference TRBV19 and TRBJ1-5 provide the parts outside the CDR3, is DGGITQSPKYLFRKEGQNVTLSCEQNLNHDAMYWYRQDPGQGLRLIYYSQIVNDFQKGDIAEGYSVSREKKESFPLTVTSAQKNPTAFYLCASSIEGQGARGVNQPQHFGDGTRLSIL.

This clonotype has ten or more counts. The chain joins TRBV29-1 to TRBJ2-3; D gene uncertain. Trimming took 6 bases from V and 0 from J, leaving 13 bases between them. Germline CDR1 and CDR2: SQVTM and ANQGSEA. CDR3 size: 14 residues. The CDR3 region has the DNA TGCAGCGTAGCAGAAAGCACTAGCACAGATACGCAGTATTTT. This translates into CSVAESTSTDTQYF.

A remark on this clonotype: A much larger clone lies one base from this, so it may be a read error. The J gene is TRBJ1-6, the V gene TRBV5-5; D gene unclear. The CDR3 runs 14 residues. Germline-derived CDR1 and CDR2 are SGHKS and YYEKEE (reference sequence). The CDR3 loop reads CASSFDGNNTPLHF. CDR3 coding DNA: TGTGCCAGCAGCTTCGACGGGAATAATACACCCCTCCACTTT.

This clonotype was recorded many times. The chain uses TRBV6-1 and TRBJ1-5; D is unresolved. This CDR3 is 17 amino acids long. V lost 3 bases and J 1 base, leaving 16 bases between the germline ends. CDR1 is MNHNS, CDR2 SASEGT, per germline. The CDR3 spells CASSEIDFLTSNQPQHF. CDR3 bases: TGTGCCAGCAGTGAGATCGACTTCCTCACAAGCAATCAGCCCCAGCATTTT.

This clonotype was detected ten times or more. The chain recombines TRBV7-9 with TRBJ1-1; 7 bases match TRBD1. Germline CDR1 and CDR2: SEHNR and FQNEAQ (reference sequence). This CDR3 contains 12 residues. Germline trimming cut 5 bases from V and 7 bases from J; bases unmatched to any gene: 4. CDR3 DNA sequence: TGTGCCAGCAGCATGGGACAGAATGAAGCTTTCTTT. Translated, it gives CASSMGQNEAFF.

This clonotype counts as medium-sized. One junction end disagrees with the germline gene, perhaps due to a read error. The chain combines TRBV5-1 with TRBJ2-1, with 10 nucleotides matching TRBD2. CDR1 and CDR2 from the germline V gene are SGHRS and YFSETQ. CDR3 length: 15 amino acids. Here the CDR3 DNA reads TGTGCCAGCAGCTTGGGGACTAGCGACTACAATGAGCAGTTCTTC. It translates to CASSLGTSDYNEQFF.

This clonotype was found many times. The chain couples TRBV29-1 to TRBJ2-1, with no clear D. V was shortened by 2 bases and J by 8 bases, with 19 bases between the two germline ends. Germline V gene lookup returns CDR1 SQVTM and CDR2 ANQGSEA. This CDR3 region has 15 residues. Here the CDR3 reads CSVEPSFAPSDEQFF. DNA of the CDR3: TGCAGCGTTGAACCCTCCTTCGCTCCCAGCGATGAGCAGTTCTTC.

This clonotype was recorded at least ten times. This sequence joins TRBV20-1 and TRBJ2-1; the D gene is possibly TRBD1 (6 bases). This CDR3 has 15 residues. Per the germline V gene, CDR1 is DFQATT and CDR2 is SNEGSKA (reference sequence). Trimming took 0 bases from V and 12 from J, leaving 21 bases between them. The CDR3 DNA sequence: TGCAGTGCTAGAGATAGCAGGGGCGGCACCTGGGGGCAGTTCTTC. It is translated as CSARDSRGGTWGQFF.

Regarding this clonotype: Germline is not matched at one junction end, which may reflect a read error. J is TRBJ1-2 and V is TRBV29-1, with 7 bases aligning to TRBD1. This CDR3 has 14 amino acids. The germline V gene has CDR1 SQVTM and CDR2 ANQGSEA. The DNA of the CDR3 is TGCAGCGTTGGACCAGGGACAGCTAACTATAGCTACACCTTC. Protein product: CSVGPGTANYSYTF.

This clonotype was recorded many times. The chain uses TRBV7-9 and TRBJ2-5; 10 bases are shared with TRBD1. V was clipped by 4 bases and J by 3 bases; unmatched bases: 5. The CDR3 sequence is 15 residues long. Germline values: CDR1 SEHNR, CDR2 FQNEAQ (reference sequence). The CDR3 bases are TGTGCCAGCAGCTACTGGACAGGGGGGGAAGAGACCCAGTACTTC. This gives the protein CASSYWTGGEETQYF. Filled out from reference TRBV7-9 and TRBJ2-5, the complete variable domain reads DTGVSQNPRHKITKRGQNVTFRCDPISEHNRLYWYRQTLGQGPEFLTYFQNEAQLEKSRLLSDRFSAERPKGSFSTLEIQRTEQGDSAMYLCASSYWTGGEETQYFGPGTRLLVL.

Ten or more counts support this clonotype. The V gene is TRBV6-6, the J gene TRBJ2-1; the match to TRBD1 covers 8 bases. The CDR3 length is 16 residues. V gave up 6 bases and J gave up 5 bases; unmatched junction bases: 12. Germline-derived CDR1 and CDR2 are MNHNY and SVGAGI (reference sequence). DNA of the CDR3: TGTGCCAGCAGCTCCCAACAGGGGGGATCCCACAATGAGCAGTTCTTC. Its protein product is CASSSQQGGSHNEQFF.

This clonotype was counted many times. The chain joins TRBV9 to TRBJ2-1; the match to TRBD1 covers 9 bases. With V trimmed by 0 bases and J by 7 bases, 5 bases remained unmatched. The CDR3 extends over 15 amino acids. CDR1 is SGDLS, CDR2 YYNGEE, per germline. CDR3 sequence reads: CASSVGGQGDNEQFF. CDR3 bases: TGTGCCAGCAGCGTAGGGGGACAGGGTGATAATGAGCAGTTCTTC.

This clonotype was observed at least ten times. The V and J genes are TRBV5-1 and TRBJ2-1; D is unclear. V was trimmed by 0 bases and J by 13 bases, leaving 11 bases between them. This CDR3 has 12 residues. Germline V gene data show CDR1 as SGHRS and CDR2 as YFSETQ. CDR3 nucleotides: TGCGCCAGCAGCTTGGATGCTACCTCTCAGTTCTTC. This translates into CASSLDATSQFF.

This clonotype was counted many times. This chain connects TRBV6-2 or TRBV6-3 to TRBJ2-1; D is perhaps TRBD1 or TRBD2 (5 bases each). The CDR3 consists of 11 residues. Deletions cut 10 bases from V and 6 bases from J, with 10 bases between. CDR1 and CDR2 from the germline V gene are MNHEY and SVGEGT. CDR3 in DNA: TGTGCCACCCGGGGCCTCAATGAGCAGTTCTTC. Translation gives CATRGLNEQFF.

This clonotype was seen many times. CDR3 sequence reads: CASSGGMASGRANEQFF. The CDR3 DNA reads as TGTGCCAGCAGCGGGGGGATGGCCAGCGGGAGGGCCAATGAGCAGTTCTTC. The V call is TRBV9, the J call TRBJ2-1, with 10 bases lining up with TRBD2. V shed 3 bases and J 6 bases; nucleotides not matched to a gene: 12. The CDR3 loop spans 17 amino acids. The germline V gene encodes CDR1 SGDLS and CDR2 YYNGEE.

This clonotype was observed at least ten times. The J gene is TRBJ2-1, the V gene TRBV7-2, with D possibly TRBD1 on 6 matching bases. This CDR3 comprises 15 residues. Trimming took 0 bases from V and 7 from J, leaving 13 bases between them. Germline V gene lookup returns CDR1 SGHTA and CDR2 FQGNSA. The CDR3 DNA reads as TGTGCCAGCAGCTTAGCGCAGGGGTTATGGAATGAGCAGTTCTTC. Its protein product is CASSLAQGLWNEQFF.

This clonotype was recorded at least ten times. This sequence joins TRBV20-1 and TRBJ2-3, with D perhaps matching TRBD2 (6 bases). Germline V CDR1 and CDR2: DFQATT, SNEGSKA (reference sequence). This CDR3 contains 14 residues. Deletions cut 0 bases from V and 0 bases from J, with 7 bases between. DNA of the CDR3: TGCAGTGCTAGAGAGGACTATAGCACAGATACGCAGTATTTT. It codes for CSAREDYSTDTQYF.

This clonotype was picked up many times. The J gene is TRBJ2-3, the V gene TRBV7-3; unclear D gene. Deletions cut 3 bases from V and 6 bases from J, with 7 bases between. The germline gives CDR1 SGHTA, CDR2 FQGTGA. CDR3 length: 12 amino acids. The CDR3 loop reads CASSFIGDTQYF. The DNA for the CDR3 is TGTGCCAGCAGCTTTATTGGGGATACGCAGTATTTT.

This clonotype has a count of ten or more. The V call is TRBV20-1, the J call TRBJ2-1; the D is unclear. Per the germline V gene, CDR1 is DFQATT and CDR2 is SNEGSKA (reference sequence). This CDR3 spans 14 amino acids. V was trimmed by 3 bases and J by 8 bases, leaving 17 bases between them. The CDR3 coding sequence is TGCAGTGCTAGTCCCCCACCGCCGTGGGATGAGCAGTTCTTC. Encoded protein: CSASPPPPWDEQFF.

In this sample, this clonotype turned up many times. The chain carries TRBV24-1 and TRBJ2-3; 7 nucleotides line up with TRBD2. This CDR3 is built from 13 residues. The germline V gene encodes CDR1 KGHDR and CDR2 SFDVKD. Trimming took 6 bases from V and 2 from J; bases not matched to a gene: 1. The CDR3 DNA is TGTGCCACCAGTAGGGACTACACAGATACGCAGTATTTT. This codes for CATSRDYTDTQYF.

This clonotype appeared many times. The chain has TRBV5-1 and TRBJ2-1, with 7 bases matching TRBD1. With 0 bases clipped from V and 9 bases from J, the junction kept 9 bases outside the gene matches. Germline-derived CDR1 and CDR2 are SGHRS and YFSETQ. The CDR3 is 15 amino acids. The CDR3 nucleotides are TGCGCCAGCAGCTTGGTCCTTGGACAGGCCGGTGAGCAGTTCTTC. Translation gives CASSLVLGQAGEQFF.

There are many counts of this clonotype. J is TRBJ2-5 and V is TRBV6-5, with 7 bases lining up with TRBD2. The CDR3 loop spans 14 amino acids. From germline, CDR1 is MNHEY and CDR2 SVGAGI. Unmatched junction bases numbered 6, after V lost 2 bases and J lost 6 bases. The CDR3 coding sequence is TGTGCCAGCAGTTACCTGGGCGGGAGTAAGACCCAGTACTTC. Translated, it gives CASSYLGGSKTQYF.

This clonotype showed up many times. The chain couples TRBV10-3 to TRBJ1-5, with D possibly being TRBD1 (5 bases). Germline lookup yields CDR1 ENHRY and CDR2 SYGVKD. Trimming removed 9 bases from V and 3 bases from J, with 12 bases in between. The CDR3 has 13 amino acids. CDR3 sequence (DNA): TGTGCCATAGCGCGGGGGTTCAATCAGCCCCAGCATTTT. Translated, it gives CAIARGFNQPQHF.

This clonotype has ten or more counts. This chain links TRBV7-2 with TRBJ2-3, with 12 bases identical to TRBD2. CDR3 length: 16 residues. The germline V gene encodes CDR1 SGHTA and CDR2 FQGNSA. J gave up 2 bases and V 4 bases, and 4 bases lay outside the gene matches. DNA for the CDR3: TGTGCCAGCAGCTCAGCTAGCGGGAGGGCCACAGATACGCAGTATTTT. This translates into CASSSASGRATDTQYF.

This clonotype was observed at least ten times. The chain uses TRBV7-2 and TRBJ2-2; D remains unclear. Looked up from germline, CDR1 is SGHTA and CDR2 is FQGNSA. V was trimmed by 2 bases and J by 7 bases, leaving 8 bases between them. CDR3 length: 13 amino acids. The CDR3 DNA reads TGTGCCAGCAGCTTATTGCTAGACGGGGAGCTGTTTTTT. Translated, it gives CASSLLLDGELFF.

A note on this clonotype: The junction differs from germline at one of its ends, possibly a read error. V gene TRBV18 combines with J gene TRBJ2-1; 8 bases agree with TRBD2. Looked up from germline, CDR1 is KGHSH and CDR2 is LQKENI. The CDR3 runs 12 residues. The CDR3 bases are TGTGCCAGCCCACCCGCGGGGGGTGAGCTGTTCTTC. The encoded protein is CASPPAGGELFF. The variable domain in full, with the rest retrieved from reference TRBV18 and TRBJ2-1, is NAGVMQNPRHLVRRRGQEARLRCSPMKGHSHVYWYRQLPEEGLKFMVYLQKENIIDESGMPKERFSAEFPKEGPSILRIQQVVRGDSAAYFCASPPAGGELFFGPGTRLTVL.

This clonotype was seen more than once but under ten times. Germline is not matched at one junction end, which may reflect a read error. The chain employs TRBV14 and TRBJ2-3; 9 bases align to TRBD2. There are 13 residues in the CDR3. Germline V gene sequence: CDR1 SGHDN, CDR2 FVKESK. The CDR3 sequence: CASSRSSGDMQYF. CDR3 coding DNA: TGTGCCAGCAGCCGCTCTAGCGGGGATATGCAGTATTTT.

This clonotype was counted at least ten times. The gene calls are TRBV4-3 and TRBJ1-6; D ambiguous. There are 15 residues in the CDR3. The V end lost 4 bases, the J end lost 10 bases, and 17 bases lay between the germline ends. The V gene's germline CDR1 is LGHNA and CDR2 YSLEER. The CDR3 loop reads CASSRVEGPGSPLHF. CDR3 in DNA: TGCGCCAGCAGCCGAGTCGAGGGCCCGGGGTCACCCCTCCACTTT.

This clonotype was detected ten times or more. The rearrangement uses TRBV7-9 and TRBJ2-1; a weak D match, TRBD1 (6 bases). This CDR3 has 14 amino acids. Germline V CDR1 and CDR2: SEHNR, FQNEAQ (reference sequence). Trimming stripped 5 bases from V and 5 bases from J, with 13 bases between. The CDR3: CASSLDSKNNEQFF. CDR3 in DNA: TGTGCCAGCAGCCTGGACAGCAAAAACAATGAGCAGTTCTTC.

The CDR3 spells CSVILNRGRGPVNTEAFF. The CDR3 coding sequence is TGCAGCGTTATCCTCAACCGGGGTAGGGGGCCGGTGAACACTGAAGCTTTCTTT. The gene calls are TRBV29-1 and TRBJ1-1, with 7 bases matching TRBD1. The length of the CDR3 is 18 residues. The V segment lost 5 bases and the J segment 0 bases; nucleotides outside the gene matches: 18. CDR1 and CDR2 from the germline V gene are SQVTM and ANQGSEA.

This chain links TRBV7-2 with TRBJ2-7; D is uncertain. The V end lost 6 bases, the J end lost 0 bases, and 6 bases lay between the germline ends. This CDR3 region has 12 residues. CDR1 and CDR2 (germline): SGHTA, FQGNSA. The CDR3 bases are TGTGCCAGCAGTATAAGCTCCTACGAGCAGTACTTC. It encodes CASSISSYEQYF.